This T cell receptor beta chain was sequenced during a study of T cell repertoires in cytomegalovirus infection. Study context: Both a matching HLA type and CMV infection were indicated by public TCR beta signatures. Whole-study results and caveats: Summed frequency of shared TCR beta families picked out CMV carriers who also had the relevant HLA.

TCRdb processed the reads anew with MiXCR; each CDR3 protein has one entry. This sample has about 530,000 distinct CDR3 sequences, with about a quarter found just once. V dropped 5 bases and J dropped 1 base, with 15 bases sitting between them. CDR1 is SGHVS and CDR2 is FQNEAQ in the germline V gene. The CDR3 length is 15 residues. This clonotype was recorded at least ten times. The antigen remains undetermined. The specimen was PBMCs. The clonotype comes from a human donor in good health (CMV status not recorded). Some clones in this sample may be carry-over from other donors' samples. J is TRBJ2-7 and V is TRBV7-8; TRBD1 is a possible D gene (6 bases). The CDR3 here is CASSHDRLGSYEQYF. For the CDR3, the DNA is TGTGCCAGCAGCCACGACAGGCTAGGATCCTACGAGCAGTACTTC.